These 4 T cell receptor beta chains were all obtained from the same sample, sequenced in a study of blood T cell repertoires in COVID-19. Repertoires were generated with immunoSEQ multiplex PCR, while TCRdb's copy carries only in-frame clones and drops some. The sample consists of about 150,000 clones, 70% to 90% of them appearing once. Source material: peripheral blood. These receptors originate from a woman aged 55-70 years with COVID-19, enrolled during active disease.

CDR3 region: CASSFRDRGTNSPLHF. As DNA, the CDR3 is TGTGCCAGCAGTTTCCGGGACAGGGGCACTAATTCACCCCTCCACTTT. J is TRBJ1-6 and V is TRBV6-5, with 10 bases fitting TRBD1. V dropped 4 bases and J dropped 6; count of bases not matched to a gene: 6. The CDR3 spans 16 residues. Germline V gives CDR1 MNHEY, CDR2 SVGAGI.

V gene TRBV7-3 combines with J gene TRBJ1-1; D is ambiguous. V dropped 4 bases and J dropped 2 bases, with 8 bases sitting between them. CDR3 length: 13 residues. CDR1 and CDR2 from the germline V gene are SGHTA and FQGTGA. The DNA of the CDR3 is TGTGCCAGCAGCTCGAGGCTAAACACTGAAGCTTTCTTT. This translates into CASSSRLNTEAFF.

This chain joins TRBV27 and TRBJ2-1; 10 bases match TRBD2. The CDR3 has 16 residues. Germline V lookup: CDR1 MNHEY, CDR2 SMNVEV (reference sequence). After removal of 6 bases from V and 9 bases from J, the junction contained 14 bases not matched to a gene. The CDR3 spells CASRAGRASGSSEQFF. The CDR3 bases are TGTGCCAGCAGAGCAGGAAGGGCTAGCGGGAGTAGTGAGCAGTTCTTC.

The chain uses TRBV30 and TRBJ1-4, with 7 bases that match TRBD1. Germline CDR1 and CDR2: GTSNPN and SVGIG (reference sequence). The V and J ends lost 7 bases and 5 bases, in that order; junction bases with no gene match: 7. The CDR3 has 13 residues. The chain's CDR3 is CASSGTVNEKLFF. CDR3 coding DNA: TGTGCCTCCTCCGGGACAGTAAATGAAAAACTGTTTTTT. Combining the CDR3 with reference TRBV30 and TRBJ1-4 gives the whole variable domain SQTIHQWPATLVQPVGSPLSLECTVEGTSNPNLYWYRQAAGRGLQLLFYSVGIGQISSEVPQNLSASRPQDRQFILSSKKLLLSDSGFYLCASSGTVNEKLFFGSGTQLSVL.